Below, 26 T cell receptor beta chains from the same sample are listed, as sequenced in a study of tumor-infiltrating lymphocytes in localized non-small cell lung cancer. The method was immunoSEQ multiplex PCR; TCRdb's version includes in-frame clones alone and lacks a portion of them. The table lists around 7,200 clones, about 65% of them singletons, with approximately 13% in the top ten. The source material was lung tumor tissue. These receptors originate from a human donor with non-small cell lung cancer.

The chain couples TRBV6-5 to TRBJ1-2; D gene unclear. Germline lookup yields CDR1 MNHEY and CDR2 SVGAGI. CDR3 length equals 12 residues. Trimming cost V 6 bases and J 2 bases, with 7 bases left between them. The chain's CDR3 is CASRTPNYGYTF. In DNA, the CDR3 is TGTGCCAGCAGGACACCAAACTATGGCTACACCTTC.

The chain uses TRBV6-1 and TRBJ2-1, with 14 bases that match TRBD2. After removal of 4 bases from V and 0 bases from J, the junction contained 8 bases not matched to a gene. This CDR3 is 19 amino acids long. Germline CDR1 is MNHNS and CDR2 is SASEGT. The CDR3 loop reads CASSGPGLAGVSSYNEQFF. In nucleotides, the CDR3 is TGTGCCAGCAGTGGCCCGGGACTAGCGGGGGTTAGCTCCTACAATGAGCAGTTCTTC.

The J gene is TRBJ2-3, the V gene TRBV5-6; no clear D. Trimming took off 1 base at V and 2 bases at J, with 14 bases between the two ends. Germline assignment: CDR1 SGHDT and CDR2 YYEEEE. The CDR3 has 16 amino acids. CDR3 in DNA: TGTGCCAGCAGCTTGTTCCCTACCGGATACACAGATACGCAGTATTTT. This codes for CASSLFPTGYTDTQYF.

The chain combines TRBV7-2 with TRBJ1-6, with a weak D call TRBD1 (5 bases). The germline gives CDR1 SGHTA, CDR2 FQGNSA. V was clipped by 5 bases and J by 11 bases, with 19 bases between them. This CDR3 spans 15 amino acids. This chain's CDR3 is CASSRPGRERPPLHF. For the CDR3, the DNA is TGTGCCAGCAGCCGACCAGGCAGGGAAAGACCACCCCTCCACTTT. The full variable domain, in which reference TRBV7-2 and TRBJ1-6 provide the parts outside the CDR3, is GAGVSQSPSNKVTEKGKDVELRCDPISGHTALYWYRQSLGQGLEFLIYFQGNSAPDKSGLPSDRFSAERTGGSVSTLTIQRTQQEDSAVYLCASSRPGRERPPLHFGNGTRLTVT.

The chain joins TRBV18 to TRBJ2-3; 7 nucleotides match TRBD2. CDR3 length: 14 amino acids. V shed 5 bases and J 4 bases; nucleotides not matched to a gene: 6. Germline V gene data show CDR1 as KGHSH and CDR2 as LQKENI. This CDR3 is CASSSTSEADTQYF. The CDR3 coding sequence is TGTGCCAGCTCATCAACTAGCGAAGCAGATACGCAGTATTTT.

For the CDR3, the DNA is TGTGCCAGCAGCCAGACCCACAGGGGGCTAGAGACCCAGTACTTC. This translates into CASSQTHRGLETQYF. The rearrangement joins TRBV7-6 to TRBJ2-5; TRBD1 matches 9 bases. Germline CDR1 and CDR2: SGHVS and FNYEAQ. V gave up 5 bases and J gave up 4 bases; unmatched junction bases: 8. The CDR3 length is 15 residues.

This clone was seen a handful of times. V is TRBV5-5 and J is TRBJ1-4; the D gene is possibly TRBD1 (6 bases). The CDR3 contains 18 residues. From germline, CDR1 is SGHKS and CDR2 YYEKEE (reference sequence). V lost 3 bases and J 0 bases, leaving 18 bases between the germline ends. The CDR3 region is CASSWGAIQLTTNEKLFF. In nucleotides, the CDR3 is TGTGCCAGCAGCTGGGGGGCCATCCAGCTTACAACTAATGAAAAACTGTTTTTT.

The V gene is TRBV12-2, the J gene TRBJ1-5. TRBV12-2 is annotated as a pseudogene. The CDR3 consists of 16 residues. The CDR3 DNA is TGTGCAAGTCGCCCGGTTGGGGCGGGGGGAAATCAGCCCCAGCATTTT. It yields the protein CASRPVGAGGNQPQHF.

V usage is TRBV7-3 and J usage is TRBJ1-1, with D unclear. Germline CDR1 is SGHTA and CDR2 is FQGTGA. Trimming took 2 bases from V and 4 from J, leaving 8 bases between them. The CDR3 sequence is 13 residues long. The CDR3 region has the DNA TGTGCCAGCAGCTTACAGGTGAGCACTGAAGCTTTCTTT. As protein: CASSLQVSTEAFF.

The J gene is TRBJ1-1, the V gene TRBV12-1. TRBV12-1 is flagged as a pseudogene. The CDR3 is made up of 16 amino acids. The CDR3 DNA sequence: TGTGCCAGCAGCCTCCCAACCCGGATAGGGTGGACTGAAGCTTTCTTT. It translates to CASSLPTRIGWTEAFF.

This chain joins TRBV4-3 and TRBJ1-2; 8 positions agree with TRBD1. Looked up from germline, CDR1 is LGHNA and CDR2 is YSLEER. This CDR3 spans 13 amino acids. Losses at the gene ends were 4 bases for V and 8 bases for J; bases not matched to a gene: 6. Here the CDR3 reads CASSPQGARGYTF. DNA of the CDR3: TGCGCCAGCAGCCCTCAGGGGGCGAGGGGCTACACCTTC.

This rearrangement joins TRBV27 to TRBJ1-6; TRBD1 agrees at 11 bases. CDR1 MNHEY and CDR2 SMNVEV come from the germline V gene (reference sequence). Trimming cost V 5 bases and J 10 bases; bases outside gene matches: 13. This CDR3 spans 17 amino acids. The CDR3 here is CASSQGQGASGNSPLHF. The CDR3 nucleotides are TGTGCCAGCAGTCAAGGACAGGGGGCAAGCGGTAACTCACCCCTCCACTTT.

Here the CDR3 DNA reads TGCGCCAGCAGCCCCGCCCGTTTGGCTGAAGCTTTCTTT. This sequence encodes CASSPARLAEAFF. This chain joins TRBV4-1 and TRBJ1-1; D unresolved. V was cut by 4 bases and J by 6 bases, with 12 bases left in between. Germline lookup yields CDR1 MGHRA and CDR2 YSYEKL. The CDR3 runs to 13 residues.

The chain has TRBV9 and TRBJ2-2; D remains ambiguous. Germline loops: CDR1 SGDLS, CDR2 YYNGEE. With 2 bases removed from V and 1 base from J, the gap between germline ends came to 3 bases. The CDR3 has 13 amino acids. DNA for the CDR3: TGTGCCAGCAGCGTGGGGAACACCGGGGAGCTGTTTTTT. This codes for CASSVGNTGELFF. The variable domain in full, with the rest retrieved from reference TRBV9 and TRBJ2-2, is DSGVTQTPKHLITATGQRVTLRCSPRSGDLSVYWYQQSLDQGLQFLIQYYNGEERAKGNILERFSAQQFPDLHSELNLSSLELGDSALYFCASSVGNTGELFFGEGSRLTVL.

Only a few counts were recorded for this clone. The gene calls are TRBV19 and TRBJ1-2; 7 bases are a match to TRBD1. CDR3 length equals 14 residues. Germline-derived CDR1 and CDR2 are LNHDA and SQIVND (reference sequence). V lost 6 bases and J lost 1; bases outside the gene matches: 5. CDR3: CASRRQGDNYGYTF. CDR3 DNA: TGTGCCAGTAGAAGACAGGGAGATAACTATGGCTACACCTTC.

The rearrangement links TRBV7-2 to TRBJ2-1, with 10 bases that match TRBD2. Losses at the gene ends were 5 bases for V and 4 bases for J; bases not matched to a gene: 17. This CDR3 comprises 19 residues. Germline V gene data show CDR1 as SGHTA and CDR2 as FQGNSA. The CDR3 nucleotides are TGTGCCAGCAGCGGCCCTAAAGCGGGGGGGCCCAAGAAATACAATGAGCAGTTCTTC. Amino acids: CASSGPKAGGPKKYNEQFF.

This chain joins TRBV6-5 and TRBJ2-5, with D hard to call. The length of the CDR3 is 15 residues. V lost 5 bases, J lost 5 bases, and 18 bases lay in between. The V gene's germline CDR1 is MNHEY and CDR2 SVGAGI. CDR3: CASSPQTFGAETQYF. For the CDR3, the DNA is TGTGCCAGCAGTCCTCAGACATTTGGCGCGGAGACCCAGTACTTC.

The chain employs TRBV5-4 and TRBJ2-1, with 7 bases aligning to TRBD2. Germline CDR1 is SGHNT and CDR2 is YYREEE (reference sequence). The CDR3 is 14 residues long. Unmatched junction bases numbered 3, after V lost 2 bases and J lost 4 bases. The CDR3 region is CASSLGTTYNEQFF. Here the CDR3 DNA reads TGTGCCAGCAGCTTAGGGACTACGTACAATGAGCAGTTCTTC.

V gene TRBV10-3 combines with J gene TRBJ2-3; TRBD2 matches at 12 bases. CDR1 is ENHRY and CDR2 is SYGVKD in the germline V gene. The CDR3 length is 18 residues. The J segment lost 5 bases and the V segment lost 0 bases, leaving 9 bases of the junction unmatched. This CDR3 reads CAISESILAGGHGDTQYF. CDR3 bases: TGTGCCATCAGTGAGTCGATCCTAGCGGGGGGGCATGGAGATACGCAGTATTTT.

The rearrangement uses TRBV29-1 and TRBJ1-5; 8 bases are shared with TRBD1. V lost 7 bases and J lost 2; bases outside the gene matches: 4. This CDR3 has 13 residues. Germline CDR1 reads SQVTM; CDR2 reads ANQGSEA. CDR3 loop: CSGGQGGNQPQHF. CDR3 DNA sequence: TGCAGCGGCGGACAGGGCGGCAATCAGCCCCAGCATTTT.

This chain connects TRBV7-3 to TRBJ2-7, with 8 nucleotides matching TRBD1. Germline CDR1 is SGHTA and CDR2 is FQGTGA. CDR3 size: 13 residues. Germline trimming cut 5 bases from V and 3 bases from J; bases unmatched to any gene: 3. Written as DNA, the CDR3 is TGTGCCAGCAGCATGGGACAGGACTACGAGCAGTACTTC. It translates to CASSMGQDYEQYF.

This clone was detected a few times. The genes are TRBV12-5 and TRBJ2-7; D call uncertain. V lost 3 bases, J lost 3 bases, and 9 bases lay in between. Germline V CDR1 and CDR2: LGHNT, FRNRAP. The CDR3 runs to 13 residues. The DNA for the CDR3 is TGTGCTAGTGGTTTTGGGCCCGACTACGAGCAGTACTTC. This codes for CASGFGPDYEQYF.

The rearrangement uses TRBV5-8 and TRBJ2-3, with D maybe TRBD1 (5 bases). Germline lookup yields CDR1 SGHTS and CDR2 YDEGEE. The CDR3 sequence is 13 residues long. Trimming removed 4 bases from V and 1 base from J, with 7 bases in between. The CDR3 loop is CASSRGRTDTQYF. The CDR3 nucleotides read TGTGCCAGCAGCAGGGGCCGCACAGATACGCAGTATTTT.

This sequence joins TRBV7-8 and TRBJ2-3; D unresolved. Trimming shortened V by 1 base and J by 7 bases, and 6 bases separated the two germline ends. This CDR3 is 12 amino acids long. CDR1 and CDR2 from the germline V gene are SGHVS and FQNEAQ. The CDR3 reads CASSLVRYTQYF. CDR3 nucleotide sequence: TGTGCCAGCAGCTTAGTCAGGTATACGCAGTATTTT.

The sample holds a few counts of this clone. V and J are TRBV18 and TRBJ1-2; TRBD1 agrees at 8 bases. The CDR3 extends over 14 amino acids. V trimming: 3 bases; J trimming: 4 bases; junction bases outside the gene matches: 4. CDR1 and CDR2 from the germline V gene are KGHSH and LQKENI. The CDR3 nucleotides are TGTGCCAGCTCACCGGGACAGGATGTCTATGGCTACACCTTC. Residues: CASSPGQDVYGYTF.

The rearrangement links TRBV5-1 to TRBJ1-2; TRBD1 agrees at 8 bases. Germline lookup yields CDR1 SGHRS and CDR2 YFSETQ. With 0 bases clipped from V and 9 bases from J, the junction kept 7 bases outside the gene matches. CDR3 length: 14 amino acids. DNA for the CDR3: TGCGCCAGCAGCTTGGGACAGGGGTATGAGAGCTACACCTTC. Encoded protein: CASSLGQGYESYTF. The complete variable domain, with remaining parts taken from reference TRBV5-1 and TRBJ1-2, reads KAGVTQTPRYLIKTRGQQVTLSCSPISGHRSVSWYQQTPGQGLQFLFEYFSETQRNKGNFPGRFSGRQFSNSRSEMNVSTLELGDSALYLCASSLGQGYESYTFGSGTRLTVV.